This T cell receptor beta chain derives from a study of T cell responses to AZD1222 COVID-19 vaccine. This table comes from immunoSEQ multiplex PCR, and its TCRdb copy is limited to in-frame clones, with some not included. The profile covers about 81,000 clones, with 92% appearing a single time and approximately 5.2% taken by the ten largest. Germline loops: CDR1 SNHLY, CDR2 FYNNEI. Trimming removed 8 bases from V and 6 bases from J; junction bases left unmatched: 15. The CDR3 is 15 amino acids. Study results and limitations: It was only 6 or 7 AZD1222 recipients who were seropositive at baseline.

In the case of this clone: Its antigen is currently unknown.

The sample consisted of peripheral blood, taken on day 0 of AZD1222 vaccination. The chain links TRBV2 to TRBJ1-2; 7 positions match TRBD1. This receptor was taken from an adult in good health. The CDR3 nucleotides are TGTGCCAGCGCACAGGGCCAGAGGGGGCGAGATGGCTACACCTTC. This codes for CASAQGQRGRDGYTF. The entire variable domain, with the rest obtained from reference TRBV2 and TRBJ1-2, is as follows: EPEVTQTPSHQVTQMGQEVILRCVPISNHLYFYWYRQILGQKVEFLVSFYNNEISEKSEIFDDQFSVERPDGSNFTLKIRSTKLEDSAMYFCASAQGQRGRDGYTFGSGTRLTVV.